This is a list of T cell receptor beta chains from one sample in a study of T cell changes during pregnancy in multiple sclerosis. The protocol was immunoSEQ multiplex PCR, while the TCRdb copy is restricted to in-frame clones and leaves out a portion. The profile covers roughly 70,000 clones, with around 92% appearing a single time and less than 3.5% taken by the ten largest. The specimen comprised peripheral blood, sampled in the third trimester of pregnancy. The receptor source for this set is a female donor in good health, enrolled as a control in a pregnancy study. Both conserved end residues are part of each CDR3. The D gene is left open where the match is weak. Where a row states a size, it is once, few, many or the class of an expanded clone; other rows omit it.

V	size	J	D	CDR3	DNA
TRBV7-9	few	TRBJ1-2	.	CASSLGGHGYTF	TGTGCCAGCAGCCTAGGGGGGCATGGCTACACCTTC
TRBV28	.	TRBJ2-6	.	CASSFNSGANVLTF	TGTGCCAGCAGTTTTAACTCTGGGGCCAACGTCCTGACTTTC
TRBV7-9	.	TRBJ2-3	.	CASRRETTDTQYF	TGTGCCAGCAGGAGGGAGACCACAGATACGCAGTATTTT
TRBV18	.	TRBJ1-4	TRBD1	CASSPSGQDFNEKLFF	TGTGCCAGCTCACCCTCGGGACAGGACTTCAATGAAAAACTGTTTTTT
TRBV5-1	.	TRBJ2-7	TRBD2	CASSLKGAGGYSYEQYF	TGCGCCAGCAGCTTGAAGGGAGCGGGAGGGTACTCCTACGAGCAGTACTTC
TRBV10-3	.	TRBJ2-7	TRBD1	CAISGGQMGVYEQYF	TGTGCCATCAGTGGGGGACAGATGGGGGTCTACGAGCAGTACTTC
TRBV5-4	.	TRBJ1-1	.	CASRRGNTEAFF	TGTGCCAGCAGGCGGGGGAACACTGAAGCTTTCTTT
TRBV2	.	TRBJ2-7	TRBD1	CASSRDRSSYEQYF	TGTGCCAGCAGCCGGGACAGGTCCTCCTACGAGCAGTACTTC
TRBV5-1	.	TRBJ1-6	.	CASSLGLQDSPLHF	TGCGCCAGCAGCTTGGGCCTGCAGGATTCACCCCTCCACTTT
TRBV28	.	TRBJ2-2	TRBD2	CASTELAGNTGELFF	TGTGCCAGCACCGAACTAGCGGGAAACACCGGGGAGCTGTTTTTT
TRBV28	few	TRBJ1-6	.	CATNGAGPSPLHF	TGTGCCACCAATGGGGCAGGGCCTTCACCCCTCCACTTT
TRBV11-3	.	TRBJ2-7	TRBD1	CASSSTGGRQQYF	TGTGCCAGCAGCTCGACAGGGGGTCGCCAGCAGTACTTC
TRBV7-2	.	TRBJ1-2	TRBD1	CASSTGQGNYGYTF	TGTGCCAGCAGCACGGGACAGGGGAACTATGGCTACACCTTC
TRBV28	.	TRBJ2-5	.	CASSSHSIQETQYF	TGTGCCAGCAGTTCCCACAGTATTCAAGAGACCCAGTACTTC
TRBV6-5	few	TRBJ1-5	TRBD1	CASSYRQGNQPQHF	TGTGCCAGCAGTTACCGACAGGGTAATCAGCCCCAGCATTTT
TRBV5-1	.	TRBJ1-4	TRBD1	CASSRGQGNGEKLFF	TGCGCCAGCAGCCGCGGACAGGGGAACGGTGAAAAACTGTTTTTT
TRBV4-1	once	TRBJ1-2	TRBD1	CASSQGRTGEGNGYTF	TGCGCCAGCAGCCAAGGTCGGACAGGGGAAGGGAATGGCTACACCTTC
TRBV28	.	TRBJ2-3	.	CASSFEGADTQYF	TGTGCCAGCAGTTTCGAGGGAGCAGATACGCAGTATTTT
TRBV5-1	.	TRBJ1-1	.	CASSLEDNWKTEAFF	TGCGCCAGCAGCTTGGAGGACAATTGGAAGACTGAAGCTTTCTTT
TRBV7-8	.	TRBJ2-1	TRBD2	CASSPGLELVYEQFF	TGTGCCAGCAGCCCCGGACTAGAATTAGTCTATGAGCAGTTCTTC
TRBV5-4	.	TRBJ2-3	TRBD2	CASSRIEIAGGQDTQYF	TGTGCCAGCAGCCGGATCGAAATAGCGGGGGGGCAAGATACGCAGTATTTT
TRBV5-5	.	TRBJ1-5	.	CASAFWLDLTNQPQHF	TGTGCCAGCGCCTTTTGGTTGGACTTAACCAATCAGCCCCAGCATTTT
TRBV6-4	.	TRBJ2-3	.	CASSEVRAGGTDTQYF	TGTGCCAGCAGTGAAGTAAGGGCAGGGGGCACAGATACGCAGTATTTT
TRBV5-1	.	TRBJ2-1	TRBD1	CASSAGQGARIDEQFF	TGCGCCAGCAGCGCCGGACAGGGGGCGCGCATTGATGAGCAGTTCTTC
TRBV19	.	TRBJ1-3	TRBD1	CASSEPGQAGNTIYF	TGTGCCAGTAGTGAACCGGGACAGGCTGGAAACACCATATATTTT
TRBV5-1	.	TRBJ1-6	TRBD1	CASSGDRENSPLHF	TGCGCCAGCAGCGGGGACAGGGAGAATTCACCCCTCCACTTT
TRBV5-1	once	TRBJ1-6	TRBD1	CASSWTGGDSPLHF	TGCGCCAGCAGCTGGACAGGGGGCGACTCACCCCTCCACTTT